The 26 T cell receptor beta chains listed next were all sequenced from one sample in a study of T cells after posttransplantation cyclophosphamide. Repertoires were generated with immunoSEQ multiplex PCR, while TCRdb's copy carries only in-frame clones and drops some. The sample records 10,000 to 15,000 clones, 80% to 85% being singletons. Control samples came 1 year after myeloablative marrow transplants with methotrexate plus calcineurin inhibitor. This material consisted of PBMCs, taken about 380 days after allogeneic stem cell transplant with calcineurin inhibitor and methotrexate. All receptors come from a young adult male patient who received an allogeneic stem cell transplant from an unrelated donor, was CMV-positive, and had acute GVHD only. Some T cells may be graft donor cells.

V usage is TRBV2 and J usage is TRBJ1-2; TRBD1 might be the D (5 bases). The CDR3 is made up of 13 amino acids. Germline CDR1 and CDR2: SNHLY and FYNNEI. Deletions cut 3 bases from V and 7 bases from J, with 12 bases between. The CDR3 DNA reads as TGTGCCAGCAGTGACGGAACAGGTCGTGGCTACACCTTC. It translates to CASSDGTGRGYTF. Based on the CDR3 plus reference TRBV2 and TRBJ1-2, the full variable domain is EPEVTQTPSHQVTQMGQEVILRCVPISNHLYFYWYRQILGQKVEFLVSFYNNEISEKSEIFDDQFSVERPDGSNFTLKIRSTKLEDSAMYFCASSDGTGRGYTFGSGTRLTVV.

V and J are TRBV5-1 and TRBJ1-2; 8 bases align to TRBD1. CDR1 is SGHRS, CDR2 YFSETQ, per germline. The CDR3 extends over 14 amino acids. V shed 4 bases, J shed 5 bases, and the junction held 7 bases outside the gene matches. DNA for the CDR3: TGCGCCAGCAGCCCGGACAGGGCCGGATATGGCTACACCTTC. It codes for CASSPDRAGYGYTF.

This chain connects TRBV4-1 to TRBJ1-6; tentatively, D is TRBD1 (6 bases). The germline V gene has CDR1 MGHRA and CDR2 YSYEKL. The CDR3 sequence is 13 residues long. The ends were cut back, 6 bases at V and 14 bases at J, with 17 bases in the middle. The CDR3, as DNA: TGCGCCAGCAGACGGACAGCCGCGGAGACCCTCCACTTT. Protein product: CASRRTAAETLHF.

The table lists this clone with a count of one. The chain couples TRBV6-6 to TRBJ1-4; D may be TRBD1 (5 bases). The CDR3 spans 16 residues. Germline CDR1 and CDR2: MNHNY and SVGAGI (reference sequence). V lost 6 bases, J lost 0 bases, and 14 bases lay in between. The CDR3 loop reads CASSSPGTATNEKLFF. The CDR3 DNA sequence: TGTGCCAGCAGCTCACCCGGGACTGCAACTAATGAAAAACTGTTTTTT.

The rearrangement links TRBV6-5 to TRBJ2-5; the D gene is possibly TRBD1 (6 bases). Germline V gives CDR1 MNHEY, CDR2 SVGAGI. CDR3 length equals 16 residues. V gave up 2 bases and J gave up 2 bases, with 15 bases separating them. The CDR3 here is CASSYGAGASQETQYF. The CDR3 nucleotides are TGTGCCAGCAGTTACGGGGCAGGGGCCTCTCAAGAGACCCAGTACTTC.

V is TRBV5-4 and J is TRBJ1-3; D gene unclear. Germline V gene data show CDR1 as SGHNT and CDR2 as YYREEE (reference sequence). The CDR3 length is 14 residues. The V and J ends lost 6 bases and 2 bases respectively, with 12 bases between them. The CDR3 bases are TGTGCCAGCACCACGATGGCCGCTGGAAACACCATATATTTT. It yields the protein CASTTMAAGNTIYF.

The gene calls are TRBV5-3 and TRBJ2-1; 7 bases map to TRBD1. TRBV5-3 is an open reading frame whose function is uncertain. V shed 4 bases, J shed 9 bases, and the junction held 22 bases outside the gene matches. The CDR3 totals 18 residues. In DNA, the CDR3 is TGTGCCAGAAGCCAAAGACCCGGGACAGAGTACCCACGGGGTGAGCAGTTCTTC. This sequence encodes CARSQRPGTEYPRGEQFF.

The chain recombines TRBV5-1 with TRBJ1-2; 9 positions agree with TRBD1. This CDR3 has 15 amino acids. Germline loops: CDR1 SGHRS, CDR2 YFSETQ. The V and J ends lost 2 bases and 7 bases, in that order; junction bases with no gene match: 9. This CDR3 reads CASSFGDRDAGGYTF. CDR3 DNA sequence: TGCGCCAGCAGCTTCGGGGACAGGGACGCCGGTGGCTACACCTTC.

V is TRBV9 and J is TRBJ2-7; unclear D gene. Germline V gives CDR1 SGDLS, CDR2 YYNGEE. The V and J ends lost 0 bases and 6 bases respectively, with 13 bases between them. The CDR3 totals 14 residues. The CDR3 protein is CASSVETSIGEQYF. The CDR3 DNA reads TGTGCCAGCAGCGTAGAGACTTCTATCGGCGAGCAGTACTTC.

The V and J genes are TRBV7-2 and TRBJ2-1; 15 bases agree with TRBD2. The CDR3 spans 18 residues. After removal of 5 bases from V and 9 bases from J, the junction contained 14 bases not matched to a gene. Germline lookup yields CDR1 SGHTA and CDR2 FQGNSA. In DNA, the CDR3 is TGTGCCAGCAGCCTCACCGGGACTAGCGGGGGGAGATCTATTGAGCAGTTCTTC. Translating it yields CASSLTGTSGGRSIEQFF.

This clone was observed a few times. V gene TRBV15 combines with J gene TRBJ2-7; TRBD2 matches at 11 bases. V trimming: 3 bases; J trimming: 2 bases; junction bases outside the gene matches: 3. The CDR3 contains 15 residues. The germline V gene encodes CDR1 LNHNV and CDR2 YYDKDF (reference sequence). CDR3 residues: CATSRGTSGTYEQYF. CDR3 nucleotides: TGTGCCACCAGCAGGGGGACTAGCGGTACCTACGAGCAGTACTTC.

The chain couples TRBV6-5 to TRBJ1-1; no reliable D call. V was clipped by 4 bases and J by 10 bases, with 13 bases between them. CDR1 MNHEY and CDR2 SVGAGI come from the germline V gene. The CDR3 has 12 amino acids. The CDR3 bases are TGTGCCAGCAGTTCACGGGGTTATGCAGCTTTCTTT. This codes for CASSSRGYAAFF.

The chain employs TRBV6-5 and TRBJ2-3; 7 nucleotides agree with TRBD2. CDR1 MNHEY and CDR2 SVGAGI come from the germline V gene. This CDR3 is 12 amino acids long. With 8 bases clipped from V and 1 base from J, the junction kept 0 bases outside the gene matches. CDR3: CASRGGTDTQYF. As DNA, the CDR3 is TGTGCCAGCCGGGGGGGCACAGATACGCAGTATTTT.

The chain is built from TRBV4-1 and TRBJ2-3; 9 bases align to TRBD2. V shed 0 bases and J 2 bases; nucleotides not matched to a gene: 15. The CDR3 runs to 20 residues. Germline V gives CDR1 MGHRA, CDR2 YSYEKL. In nucleotides, the CDR3 is TGCGCCAGCAGCCAAGATAAGGGAGCGGGGGGTTACTATGTCACAGATACGCAGTATTTT. This codes for CASSQDKGAGGYYVTDTQYF.

The chain carries TRBV6-5 and TRBJ2-7; D unclear. V gave up 2 bases and J gave up 3 bases, with 14 bases separating them. This CDR3 spans 15 amino acids. CDR1 MNHEY and CDR2 SVGAGI come from the germline V gene. As DNA, the CDR3 is TGTGCCAGCAGTTACACTTTACCCTCCTTCTACGAGCAGTACTTC. Amino acid sequence: CASSYTLPSFYEQYF.

The chain links TRBV9 to TRBJ1-4, with 7 bases fitting TRBD1. Germline loops: CDR1 SGDLS, CDR2 YYNGEE. The CDR3 sequence is 20 residues long. V shed 0 bases and J 12 bases; nucleotides not matched to a gene: 26. The CDR3 sequence: CASSVGVWRDSKDPRGELFF. The CDR3 region has the DNA TGTGCCAGCAGCGTAGGGGTATGGCGGGACAGTAAAGACCCGCGAGGAGAACTGTTTTTT.

CDR3 bases: TGTGCCAGCACCCCAGGGAAGTTCTACAATGAGCAGTTCTTC. Translating gives CASTPGKFYNEQFF. This chain joins TRBV6-5 and TRBJ2-1, with D perhaps matching TRBD1 (5 bases). CDR1 MNHEY and CDR2 SVGAGI come from the germline V gene. CDR3 size: 14 residues. Trimming pared 7 bases from V and 3 bases from J, leaving 13 bases between.

The chain carries TRBV28 and TRBJ2-2, with TRBD1 identical over 8 bases. The CDR3 contains 15 residues. V lost 6 bases to trimming and J lost 3 bases; unmatched junction nucleotides: 6. From germline, CDR1 is MDHEN and CDR2 SYDVKM. The CDR3 here is CASSSGGWDTGELFF. The CDR3 nucleotides read TGTGCCAGCAGCTCAGGGGGCTGGGACACCGGGGAGCTGTTTTTT.

This sequence joins TRBV9 and TRBJ2-2; D is unresolved. The germline gives CDR1 SGDLS, CDR2 YYNGEE. The CDR3 sequence is 14 residues long. Trimming shortened V by 0 bases and J by 3 bases, and 6 bases separated the two germline ends. The CDR3 bases are TGTGCCAGCAGCGTAGTTCCAGACACCGGGGAGCTGTTTTTT. Amino acid sequence: CASSVVPDTGELFF.

This clone was counted only a few times. The rearrangement joins TRBV4-1 to TRBJ2-1, with 10 bases matching TRBD2. The CDR3 is 15 residues long. Germline V gene data show CDR1 as MGHRA and CDR2 as YSYEKL. The V and J ends lost 4 bases and 4 bases, in that order; junction bases with no gene match: 4. The CDR3 DNA reads as TGCGCCAGCAGCCTCGCGGGACTAGCGTACAATGAGCAGTTCTTC. Protein sequence: CASSLAGLAYNEQFF.

The chain carries TRBV10-2 and TRBJ1-1; D is undetermined. The CDR3 runs to 15 residues. Germline assignment: CDR1 WSHSY and CDR2 SAAADI. V lost 0 bases to trimming and J lost 4 bases, with 12 bases between them. CDR3: CASSESGGGSTEAFF. CDR3 DNA: TGCGCCAGCAGTGAGTCGGGTGGTGGGAGCACTGAAGCTTTCTTT.

This clone has a handful of counts. The chain combines TRBV13 with TRBJ2-5, with TRBD1 matching over 8 bases. V shed 6 bases, J shed 5 bases, and the junction held 8 bases outside the gene matches. Germline CDR1 is PRHDT and CDR2 is FYEKMQ (reference sequence). This CDR3 has 14 amino acids. Written as DNA, the CDR3 is TGTGCCAGCAGTAGGGACAGGCGAAGGGAGACCCAGTACTTC. This translates into CASSRDRRRETQYF.

The chain couples TRBV30 to TRBJ2-7; 8 bases match TRBD1. This CDR3 spans 14 amino acids. Germline V gene sequence: CDR1 GTSNPN, CDR2 SVGIG (reference sequence). V shed 5 bases, J shed 0 bases, and the junction held 6 bases outside the gene matches. DNA for the CDR3: TGTGCCTGGTGCCCAGGACAGGGCTCCTACGAGCAGTACTTC. This sequence encodes CAWCPGQGSYEQYF.

V usage is TRBV9 and J usage is TRBJ2-5; 13 nucleotides line up with TRBD2. After removal of 3 bases from V and 1 base from J, the junction contained 3 bases not matched to a gene. CDR1 SGDLS and CDR2 YYNGEE come from the germline V gene. The CDR3 runs to 16 residues. The CDR3 spells CASSGGLAGSQETQYF. CDR3 in DNA: TGTGCCAGCAGCGGGGGACTAGCGGGGAGCCAAGAGACCCAGTACTTC.

J is TRBJ2-1 and V is TRBV9, with 9 nucleotides matching TRBD2. CDR3 size: 15 residues. J lost 7 bases, V lost 3 bases, and 8 bases had no gene match. Germline V gene lookup returns CDR1 SGDLS and CDR2 YYNGEE. The CDR3 nucleotides are TGTGCCAGCAGCGCCGCGGGACTAGCCCAAAATGAGCAGTTCTTC. Translated, it gives CASSAAGLAQNEQFF.

The rearrangement links TRBV6-1 to TRBJ1-2; 10 nucleotides align to TRBD1. Trimming removed 6 bases from V and 7 bases from J; junction bases left unmatched: 8. Germline V gene lookup returns CDR1 MNHNS and CDR2 SASEGT. This CDR3 has 14 residues. DNA for the CDR3: TGTGCCAGCAGCGGCCCCGGGACAGGGGTTGGCTACACCTTC. Protein sequence: CASSGPGTGVGYTF.